Listed below are T cell receptor beta chains from one sample, sequenced in a study of T cells after yellow fever vaccination. From the 5' RACE reads, TCRdb called clonotypes with MiXCR, one entry per CDR3 protein. The sample contains 60,000 to 95,000 distinct CDR3 sequences, around 7.9% of which appear only once. This specimen was CD8+ T cells sorted from PBMCs, taken approximately 11 days after the first yellow fever vaccination. The receptor source for this set is a young man who received the YFV17D yellow fever vaccine. The CDR3 runs from the conserved cysteine through the conserved F or W. The D gene is left open where the match is weak. The listing skips clone size in some rows; elsewhere it reads once, few, many or a size class.

J	D	size	V	CDR3	DNA
TRBJ2-1	-	many	TRBV9	CASSPGTLRNEQFF	TGTGCCAGCAGTCCCGGGACCCTAAGGAATGAGCAGTTCTTC
TRBJ1-3	-	many	TRBV4-2	CASSRLREDSGNTIYF	TGTGCCAGCAGCCGCCTAAGAGAAGACTCTGGAAACACCATATATTTT
TRBJ2-7	TRBD1	many	TRBV7-9	CASSLFRTGVYEQYF	TGTGCCAGCAGCTTATTCAGGACAGGGGTTTACGAGCAGTACTTC
TRBJ1-2	-	-	TRBV7-9	CASSPYPLVNYGYTF	TGTGCCAGCAGCCCATACCCCTTGGTTAACTATGGCTACACCTTC
TRBJ1-1	-	few	TRBV18	CASSPSRGTNTEAFF	TGTGCCAGCTCACCTTCGAGGGGAACTAACACTGAAGCTTTCTTT
TRBJ1-1	-	many	TRBV7-9	CASSRQNTEAFF	TGTGCCAGCAGCCGACAGAACACTGAAGCTTTCTTT
TRBJ2-1	-	-	TRBV5-1	CASSYGDSLGYNEQFF	TGCGCCAGCAGCTATGGTGACAGCCTGGGTTACAATGAGCAGTTCTTC
TRBJ2-2	-	many	TRBV12-3/TRBV12-4	CASNPSNTGELFF	TGTGCCAGCAACCCGAGTAACACCGGGGAGCTGTTTTTT
TRBJ2-2	-	many	TRBV6-4	CASSIGATGELFF	TGTGCCAGCAGTATAGGAGCCACCGGGGAGCTGTTTTTT
TRBJ2-5	-	-	TRBV11-2	CASSLDGRLYQETQYF	TGTGCCAGCAGCTTAGATGGCAGATTGTACCAAGAGACCCAGTACTTC
TRBJ2-1	-	many	TRBV6-5	CASRTGPHNEQFF	TGTGCCAGCAGGACGGGCCCACACAATGAGCAGTTCTTC
TRBJ1-5	-	many	TRBV5-1	CASSLDSQSNQPQHF	TGCGCCAGCAGCTTGGACAGCCAAAGCAATCAGCCCCAGCATTTT
TRBJ1-2	-	-	TRBV4-3	CASSQEGKRGGYTF	TGCGCCAGCAGCCAAGAAGGGAAAAGAGGTGGCTACACCTTC
TRBJ2-7	TRBD2	few	TRBV6-2/TRBV6-3	CASSTGGLAGYEQYF	TGTGCCAGCAGTACGGGCGGACTAGCGGGGTACGAGCAGTACTTC
TRBJ2-4	-	many	TRBV10-2	CASSEGQNKNIQYF	TGCGCCAGCAGTGAGGGACAGAACAAAAACATTCAGTACTTC
TRBJ2-1	-	many	TRBV4-1	CASSQVGDTYFNEQFF	TGCGCCAGCAGCCAAGTGGGGGACACATATTTCAATGAGCAGTTCTTC
TRBJ1-2	TRBD1	-	TRBV4-1	CASSQSPGTGGLKYGYTF	TGCGCCAGCAGCCAATCTCCCGGGACAGGGGGGCTCAAGTATGGCTACACCTTC
TRBJ2-5	-	few	TRBV20-1	CSARSGAPQETQYF	TGCAGTGCTAGATCAGGGGCCCCCCAAGAGACCCAGTACTTC
TRBJ2-5	-	many	TRBV5-1	CASSLTGSEETQYF	TGCGCCAGCAGCTTGACTGGGTCCGAAGAGACCCAGTACTTC
TRBJ2-1	TRBD2	-	TRBV5-1	CASSLGRGAGNEQFF	TGCGCCAGCAGCTTGGGGCGGGGGGCCGGTAATGAGCAGTTCTTC
TRBJ2-2	-	many	TRBV7-2	CASSFNLRFTGELFF	TGTGCCAGCAGCTTCAACTTGAGGTTCACCGGGGAGCTGTTTTTT
TRBJ2-1	-	many	TRBV7-6	CASSHVDRKREQFF	TGTGCCAGCAGCCACGTGGACAGAAAGCGTGAGCAGTTCTTC
TRBJ2-3	-	many	TRBV27	CASSLQLGFTDTQYF	TGTGCCAGCAGCCTCCAGTTGGGTTTCACAGATACGCAGTATTTT
TRBJ2-5	-	many	TRBV14	CASSQWDTRERYQETQYF	TGTGCCAGCAGCCAGTGGGACACCCGAGAGAGGTACCAAGAGACCCAGTACTTC
TRBJ1-2	-	many	TRBV6-5	CATEGGYGYTF	TGTGCCACCGAAGGGGGCTATGGCTACACCTTC
TRBJ2-4	-	many	TRBV29-1	CSVEATGPLAKNIQYF	TGCAGCGTTGAGGCTACAGGGCCTCTCGCCAAAAACATTCAGTACTTC
TRBJ2-5	-	many	TRBV12-3/TRBV12-4	CASAGKTQYF	TGTGCCAGCGCTGGGAAGACCCAGTACTTC
TRBJ2-2	-	many	TRBV7-2	CASSLGLAVYTGELFF	TGTGCCAGCAGCCTCGGTTTAGCGGTCTACACCGGGGAGCTGTTTTTT
TRBJ2-5	-	many	TRBV7-6	CASSLGWGNQETQYF	TGTGCCAGCAGCTTGGGGTGGGGAAACCAAGAGACCCAGTACTTC
TRBJ2-4	-	many	TRBV4-3	CASSNGRAKNIQYF	TGCGCCAGCAGCAACGGGAGAGCCAAAAACATTCAGTACTTC
TRBJ2-1	-	-	TRBV9	CASSARGQSNNEQFF	TGTGCCAGCAGCGCCCGAGGACAGAGCAACAATGAGCAGTTCTTC
TRBJ1-1	-	many	TRBV4-1	CASSLTVNTEAFF	TGCGCCAGCAGCCTGACAGTGAACACTGAAGCTTTCTTT
TRBJ1-1	-	-	TRBV6-5	CASSYSVGRDEAEAFF	TGTGCCAGCAGTTACTCGGTAGGCAGGGATGAGGCTGAAGCTTTCTTT
TRBJ1-5	-	-	TRBV12-3/TRBV12-4	CASSFFSNQPQHF	TGTGCCAGCAGTTTTTTTAGCAATCAGCCCCAGCATTTT
TRBJ1-4	-	few	TRBV4-3	CASSQDAGQGKLFF	TGCGCCAGCAGCCAAGATGCGGGGCAGGGAAAACTGTTTTTT
TRBJ1-1	-	-	TRBV5-1	CASSLVSGTGEAFF	TGCGCCAGCAGCTTGGTTTCTGGGACGGGTGAAGCTTTCTTT
TRBJ2-7	-	-	TRBV4-2	CASSQLWQGLIEQYF	TGTGCCAGCAGCCAATTATGGCAGGGATTAATCGAGCAGTACTTC
TRBJ1-1	TRBD1	-	TRBV6-5	CASSYWDRGSKNTEAFF	TGTGCCAGCAGTTACTGGGACAGGGGGAGTAAGAACACTGAAGCTTTCTTT
TRBJ1-1	TRBD1	few	TRBV30	CAWSKARGTEAFF	TGTGCCTGGAGTAAGGCCAGGGGGACTGAAGCTTTCTTT